This is a list of T cell receptor beta chains from one sample in a study of beta chain features in type 1 diabetes. The data were produced by immunoSEQ multiplex PCR, yet TCRdb's version contains in-frame clones alone and is incomplete. The sample holds 250,000 to 350,000 clones; approximately 15% are singletons and the top ten take 0.015% to 0.02%. The specimen was naive CD4+ T cells from blood. These receptors were collected from a man aged 25 to 40 with type 1 diabetes. Each CDR3 is given with its conserved first and last residue. A D gene is named only where the DNA matches it firmly. Expanded clones are given a class, and other clones once, few, many or no size at all.

.,TRBV27,few,TRBJ1-1,CASTLSRGNTEAFF,TGTGCCAGCACATTGTCTAGGGGTAACACTGAAGCTTTCTTT
TRBD2,TRBV5-1,once,TRBJ2-3,CASSSWTSGTSRGGTDTQYF,TGCGCCAGCAGCTCGTGGACTAGCGGTACCTCCCGGGGGGGCACAGATACGCAGTATTTT
.,TRBV9,few,TRBJ2-7,CASSVSSIRGYEQYF,TGTGCCAGCAGCGTATCGAGTATAAGGGGTTACGAGCAGTACTTC
.,TRBV29-1,.,TRBJ1-5,CSVLTGWGNQPQHF,TGCAGCGTCTTAACAGGGTGGGGCAATCAGCCCCAGCATTTT
TRBD1,TRBV5-1,few,TRBJ2-2,CASQTGVSGELFF,TGCGCCAGCCAAACAGGGGTGAGCGGGGAGCTGTTTTTT
TRBD2,TRBV7-9,.,TRBJ2-1,CASSLGGLAGRTDEQFF,TGTGCCAGCAGCTTAGGAGGACTAGCGGGAAGGACGGATGAGCAGTTCTTC
.,TRBV11-2,.,TRBJ2-3,CASSLGSDPRVTDTQYF,TGTGCCAGCAGCTTAGGATCAGACCCCCGGGTCACAGATACGCAGTATTTT
TRBD2,TRBV5-1,.,TRBJ2-7,CASSLMAGDDEQYF,TGCGCCAGCAGCTTGATGGCGGGAGACGACGAGCAGTACTTC
.,TRBV7-9,few,TRBJ1-2,CASSPGRGGDGGYTF,TGTGCCAGCAGCCCCGGCCGGGGGGGTGACGGTGGCTACACCTTC
.,TRBV7-9,few,TRBJ1-5,CASSLVGGPYSNQPQHF,TGTGCCAGCAGCTTAGTCGGGGGTCCTTATAGCAATCAGCCCCAGCATTTT
TRBD1,TRBV9,few,TRBJ2-7,CASSVGDRGYEQYF,TGTGCCAGCAGCGTAGGAGACAGGGGCTACGAGCAGTACTTC
TRBD1,TRBV6-1,.,TRBJ1-1,CASSKDPGQGMRTEAFF,TGTGCCAGCAGTAAAGACCCGGGACAGGGAATGAGGACTGAAGCTTTCTTT
TRBD2,TRBV5-1,.,TRBJ2-7,CASSTGTSGRYEQYF,TGCGCCAGCAGCACGGGGACTAGCGGGAGGTACGAGCAGTACTTC
TRBD1,TRBV28,few,TRBJ2-7,CASSYPRQGGTYEQYF,TGTGCCAGCAGTTACCCCCGACAGGGGGGAACCTACGAGCAGTACTTC
TRBD1,TRBV30,.,TRBJ2-7,CAWRLPGQGTYEQYF,TGTGCCTGGAGACTACCGGGACAGGGGACTTACGAGCAGTACTTC
.,TRBV28,.,TRBJ2-2,CASTKYQTGELFF,TGTGCCAGCACCAAGTACCAGACCGGGGAGCTGTTTTTT
.,TRBV5-6,few,TRBJ2-6,CASSRWRSGANVLTF,TGTGCCAGCAGCCGATGGAGGTCTGGGGCCAACGTCCTGACTTTC
TRBD1,TRBV7-9,.,TRBJ2-7,CASSSSGTGEGEQYF,TGTGCCAGCAGCTCTTCCGGGACAGGGGAGGGCGAGCAGTACTTC
TRBD1,TRBV7-9,.,TRBJ2-5,CASSLQGVGETQYF,TGTGCCAGCAGCCTCCAGGGGGTCGGGGAGACCCAGTACTTC
TRBD1,TRBV12-5,.,TRBJ1-2,CASGLGGTGSRGYTF,TGTGCTAGTGGTTTGGGGGGGACAGGCTCGAGGGGCTACACCTTC
TRBD1,TRBV27,few,TRBJ1-1,CASSPRQGRDTEAFF,TGTGCCAGCAGTCCACGACAGGGAAGAGACACTGAAGCTTTCTTT
.,TRBV29-1,few,TRBJ2-7,CSVDGGLNPYEQYF,TGCAGCGTTGATGGGGGACTTAACCCCTACGAGCAGTACTTC
TRBD1,TRBV15,few,TRBJ2-7,CATSRDSGTETYYEQYF,TGTGCCACCAGCAGAGATAGTGGGACAGAAACGTACTACGAGCAGTACTTC
.,TRBV5-6,few,TRBJ1-2,CASGRIVMEGYTF,TGTGCCAGCGGGAGGATCGTAATGGAGGGCTACACCTTC
TRBD2,TRBV18,.,TRBJ2-5,CASSPPGLAGGQETQYF,TGTGCCAGCTCACCCCCGGGACTAGCGGGAGGTCAGGAGACCCAGTACTTC
.,TRBV4-2,few,TRBJ2-4,CASSQVGGSRYF,TGTGCCAGCAGCCAAGTAGGGGGATCCCGGTACTTC
TRBD2,TRBV28,.,TRBJ2-1,CASSQTSGHSYNEQFF,TGTGCCAGCAGTCAAACTAGCGGGCACTCCTACAATGAGCAGTTCTTC
TRBD1,TRBV5-1,.,TRBJ2-7,CASSPRDRYEQYF,TGCGCCAGCAGTCCACGGGACAGGTACGAGCAGTACTTC
TRBD2,TRBV4-2,.,TRBJ2-1,CASSASGASGINEQFF,TGTGCCAGCAGCGCATCAGGAGCTAGCGGAATCAATGAGCAGTTCTTC
.,TRBV28,few,TRBJ1-2,CASRNREEGYTF,TGTGCCAGCAGAAACAGGGAAGAAGGCTACACCTTC
.,TRBV23-1,few,TRBJ2-7,CASSQSCQKIYEQYF,TGCGCCAGCAGTCAATCTTGCCAGAAAATCTACGAGCAGTACTTC
TRBD2,TRBV28,.,TRBJ2-7,CASTSFRRLTSGSWSYEQYF,TGTGCCAGCACGTCGTTTCGGAGGCTGACTAGCGGGAGTTGGTCCTACGAGCAGTACTTC
TRBD2,TRBV5-4,few,TRBJ2-7,CASSPGLAASYEQYF,TGTGCCAGCAGCCCGGGACTAGCGGCCTCCTACGAGCAGTACTTC
TRBD1,TRBV7-8,.,TRBJ2-7,CASSARDRASYEQYF,TGTGCCAGCAGCGCCCGGGACAGGGCCTCCTACGAGCAGTACTTC
TRBD2,TRBV15,.,TRBJ2-7,CATSRGSGIVDEQYF,TGTGCCACCAGCAGAGGTAGCGGGATCGTCGACGAGCAGTACTTC
.,TRBV2,.,TRBJ1-2,CASSEAAGPNYGYTF,TGTGCCAGCAGTGAAGCCGCGGGGCCTAACTATGGCTACACCTTC
.,TRBV6-5,.,TRBJ2-3,CASSYMSPLGTDTQYF,TGTGCCAGCAGTTACATGTCTCCTCTAGGCACAGATACGCAGTATTTT
.,TRBV5-1,.,TRBJ2-1,CASSLAASSYNEQFF,TGCGCCAGCAGCTTGGCAGCGAGCTCCTACAATGAGCAGTTCTTC